These 23 T cell receptor beta chains share one sample of origin, sequenced in a study of T cell changes during pregnancy in multiple sclerosis. Only in-frame clones appear in the TCRdb table, and some are missing; sequencing was by immunoSEQ multiplex PCR. The repertoire holds around 60,000 clones, with around 97% as singletons. Source: CD8+ T cells from peripheral blood mononuclear cells, taken after pregnancy. These receptors all come from a female donor with multiple sclerosis, enrolled in a pregnancy study.

This chain joins TRBV6-1 and TRBJ2-5, with D maybe TRBD1 (6 bases). Deletions cut 7 bases from V and 5 bases from J, with 14 bases between. Germline values: CDR1 MNHNS, CDR2 SASEGT. The CDR3 is 13 amino acids. CDR3 in DNA: TGTGCCAGCACTCTTGGACAGCGGGAGACCCAGTACTTC. Its translation is CASTLGQRETQYF.

V is TRBV19 and J is TRBJ1-5; no clear D. The germline gives CDR1 LNHDA, CDR2 SQIVND (reference sequence). Trimming left V 7 bases short and J 0 bases short, with 13 bases between. CDR3 length: 15 residues. CDR3 residues: CASNTFGNSNQPQHF. The DNA for the CDR3 is TGTGCCAGTAACACCTTTGGCAATAGCAATCAGCCCCAGCATTTT.

The chain couples TRBV19 to TRBJ1-2; TRBD1 is a possible D gene (5 bases). V shed 7 bases and J shed 4 bases, with 16 bases lying between them. CDR3 length equals 14 residues. Germline V lookup: CDR1 LNHDA, CDR2 SQIVND (reference sequence). DNA of the CDR3: TGTGCCAGTACTTCCAAGGGGATTCGCTATGGCTACACCTTC. This translates into CASTSKGIRYGYTF.

This rearrangement joins TRBV27 to TRBJ2-5; 15 bases match TRBD2. V shed 3 bases, J shed 5 bases, and the junction held 4 bases outside the gene matches. The CDR3 consists of 16 residues. Germline CDR1 is MNHEY and CDR2 is SMNVEV (reference sequence). The CDR3 protein is CASSLGLAGGGETQYF. CDR3 in DNA: TGTGCCAGCAGTTTGGGACTAGCGGGAGGCGGTGAGACCCAGTACTTC.

This clone was recorded once. V is TRBV27 and J is TRBJ2-7, with 7 bases identical to TRBD2. V shed 0 bases and J 0 bases; nucleotides not matched to a gene: 5. Germline CDR1 MNHEY, CDR2 SMNVEV (reference sequence). This CDR3 region has 16 residues. The CDR3 coding sequence is TGTGCCAGCAGTTTATCCGGACTAGATTTCTCCTACGAGCAGTACTTC. It codes for CASSLSGLDFSYEQYF.

The chain recombines TRBV6-5 with TRBJ1-1, with D unresolved. The CDR3 covers 13 residues. Germline-derived CDR1 and CDR2 are MNHEY and SVGAGI. The germline V and J ends were trimmed by 6 bases and 4 bases, with 12 bases remaining between them. CDR3 bases: TGTGCCAGCAGCCTCGGAGGGAGCACTGAAGCTTTCTTT. It is translated as CASSLGGSTEAFF.

This chain uses TRBV7-6 with TRBJ2-7; the D gene is possibly TRBD2 (5 bases). Germline V gene lookup returns CDR1 SGHVS and CDR2 FNYEAQ. The CDR3 has 12 residues. Trimming took 5 bases from V and 3 from J, leaving 8 bases between them. CDR3 sequence: CASSPGIYEQYF. The CDR3, as DNA: TGTGCCAGCAGCCCCGGGATCTACGAGCAGTACTTC.

The chain combines TRBV4-1 with TRBJ2-5, with 10 bases fitting TRBD2. The CDR3 is made up of 14 amino acids. Germline loops: CDR1 MGHRA, CDR2 YSYEKL. With V trimmed by 6 bases and J by 5 bases, 6 bases remained unmatched. The CDR3 nucleotides are TGCGCCAGCAGTCCAGGACTAGCGGAGGAGACCCAGTACTTC. It yields the protein CASSPGLAEETQYF.

The chain joins TRBV7-9 to TRBJ2-7; weak D call: TRBD2 (6 bases). Germline V gives CDR1 SEHNR, CDR2 FQNEAQ (reference sequence). V was cut by 4 bases and J by 2 bases, with 15 bases left in between. The CDR3 length is 15 residues. CDR3 residues: CASSSQSGSAYEQYF. DNA for the CDR3: TGTGCCAGCAGCTCTCAGAGCGGGTCCGCCTACGAGCAGTACTTC.

V is TRBV6-4 and J is TRBJ2-7; a possible D gene is TRBD2 (6 bases). Germline V gene lookup returns CDR1 MRHNA and CDR2 SNTAGT. V lost 0 bases and J 7 bases, leaving 7 bases between the germline ends. The CDR3 consists of 12 residues. CDR3 DNA: TGTGCCAGCAGTGACTCAGGAGGGGAGCAGTACTTC. The encoded protein is CASSDSGGEQYF.

The CDR3 here is CASSREDTVYEQYF. DNA for the CDR3: TGTGCCAGCAGCCGGGAGGACACCGTCTACGAGCAGTACTTC. V and J are TRBV14 and TRBJ2-7; possible D gene TRBD2, 6 bases. Trimming took 4 bases from V and 3 from J, leaving 13 bases between them. CDR1 and CDR2 from the germline V gene are SGHDN and FVKESK. CDR3 size: 14 residues. Together with reference TRBV14 and TRBJ2-7, the CDR3 gives the full variable domain: EAGVTQFPSHSVIEKGQTVTLRCDPISGHDNLYWYRRVMGKEIKFLLHFVKESKQDESGMPNNRFLAERTGGTYSTLKVQPAELEDSGVYFCASSREDTVYEQYFGPGTRLTVT.

The gene calls are TRBV7-9 and TRBJ1-2, with 11 bases aligning to TRBD1. Germline V gene lookup returns CDR1 SEHNR and CDR2 FQNEAQ (reference sequence). V trimming: 7 bases; J trimming: 4 bases; junction bases outside the gene matches: 8. The CDR3 is 15 amino acids. CDR3 amino acids: CASTPPDRGPYGYTF. CDR3 bases: TGTGCCAGCACCCCACCGGACAGGGGGCCCTATGGCTACACCTTC.

This clone was found once. The chain joins TRBV5-4 to TRBJ2-7, with 7 positions matching TRBD1. From germline, CDR1 is SGHNT and CDR2 YYREEE (reference sequence). This CDR3 contains 17 residues. The J segment lost 2 bases and the V segment lost 4 bases, leaving 15 bases of the junction unmatched. CDR3 sequence (DNA): TGTGCCAGCAGCCGGTCGAGGTCAGGGGGAGATACCTACGAGCAGTACTTC. Translation: CASSRSRSGGDTYEQYF.

The chain recombines TRBV7-9 with TRBJ1-1; perhaps TRBD1 as D (5 bases). The ends were cut back, 0 bases at V and 4 bases at J, with 12 bases in the middle. CDR3 size: 15 residues. Germline-derived CDR1 and CDR2 are SEHNR and FQNEAQ (reference sequence). The CDR3 loop is CASSLAGGGGTEAFF. CDR3 sequence (DNA): TGTGCCAGCAGCTTAGCGGGCGGGGGAGGCACTGAAGCTTTCTTT.

This chain connects TRBV11-2 to TRBJ2-2; D is possibly TRBD2 (6 bases). Trimming left V 3 bases short and J 1 base short, with 18 bases between. From germline, CDR1 is SGHAT and CDR2 FQNNGV. The CDR3 spans 18 residues. CDR3 loop: CASSFAQAWGGNTGELFF. In DNA, the CDR3 is TGTGCCAGCAGCTTCGCACAGGCATGGGGAGGGAACACCGGGGAGCTGTTTTTT.

V is TRBV5-1 and J is TRBJ1-2; tentative D call: TRBD1 (6 bases). Per germline, CDR1 SGHRS and CDR2 YFSETQ. The CDR3 length is 14 residues. Trimming left V 0 bases short and J 7 bases short, with 13 bases between. The CDR3 bases are TGCGCCAGCAGCTTGGTCGCGGGGGCAGGTGGCTACACCTTC. The encoded protein is CASSLVAGAGGYTF.

The chain has TRBV7-9 and TRBJ2-1; TRBD1 is a possible D gene (7 bases). This CDR3 region has 14 residues. Germline V gene lookup returns CDR1 SEHNR and CDR2 FQNEAQ (reference sequence). The V gene lost 5 bases and the J gene lost 9 bases, with 17 bases spanning the gap. DNA for the CDR3: TGTGCCAGCAGCCGACTACTCCAGGGGGGTGAGCAGTTCTTC. It encodes CASSRLLQGGEQFF.

V is TRBV13 and J is TRBJ2-7, with 9 nucleotides matching TRBD1. CDR1 PRHDT and CDR2 FYEKMQ come from the germline V gene (reference sequence). J was trimmed by 4 bases and V by 0 bases; bases with no gene match: 1. This CDR3 is built from 14 residues. The DNA for the CDR3 is TGTGCCAGCAGCTTAGGGACAGGGGGATACGAGCAGTACTTC. Translation: CASSLGTGGYEQYF.

The rearrangement uses TRBV28 and TRBJ2-1, with D possibly being TRBD2 (5 bases). This CDR3 is 14 amino acids long. Trimming cost V 5 bases and J 6 bases, with 14 bases left between them. CDR1 and CDR2 (germline): MDHEN, SYDVKM. The CDR3 reads CASSPRKGSNEQFF. CDR3 DNA sequence: TGTGCCAGCAGTCCTCGGAAAGGGAGCAATGAGCAGTTCTTC.

The chain carries TRBV15 and TRBJ1-5, with a weak D call TRBD1 (5 bases). Deletions cut 4 bases from V and 3 bases from J, with 13 bases between. Germline CDR1 and CDR2: LNHNV and YYDKDF (reference sequence). This CDR3 comprises 15 residues. The CDR3 coding sequence is TGTGCCACCAGCACCAGACAGCTGATCAATCAGCCCCAGCATTTT. This codes for CATSTRQLINQPQHF.

The chain links TRBV4-3 to TRBJ2-7, with 10 bases matching TRBD1. This CDR3 has 16 amino acids. V was clipped by 3 bases and J by 3 bases; unmatched bases: 8. The germline V gene encodes CDR1 LGHNA and CDR2 YSLEER. The chain's CDR3 is CASSQDAGTGDYEQYF. For the CDR3, the DNA is TGCGCCAGCAGCCAGGACGCCGGGACAGGGGACTACGAGCAGTACTTC.

CDR3 bases: TGTGCCAGTAGTATCTCGACAGATACGCAGTATTTT. Translating gives CASSISTDTQYF. The gene calls are TRBV19 and TRBJ2-3, with D unclear. The V end was cut by 3 bases, the J end by 3 bases, with 4 bases between. This CDR3 is 12 amino acids long. CDR1 is LNHDA, CDR2 SQIVND, per germline (reference sequence).

The chain combines TRBV7-8 with TRBJ1-1; TRBD1 aligns across 12 bases. CDR1 is SGHVS, CDR2 FQNEAQ, per germline. The CDR3 loop spans 19 amino acids. The V and J ends lost 5 bases and 4 bases, in that order; junction bases with no gene match: 17. This CDR3 is CASSLYTGTGGATGTEAFF. The CDR3 nucleotides are TGTGCCAGCAGCCTCTACACCGGGACAGGGGGCGCAACGGGCACTGAAGCTTTCTTT.